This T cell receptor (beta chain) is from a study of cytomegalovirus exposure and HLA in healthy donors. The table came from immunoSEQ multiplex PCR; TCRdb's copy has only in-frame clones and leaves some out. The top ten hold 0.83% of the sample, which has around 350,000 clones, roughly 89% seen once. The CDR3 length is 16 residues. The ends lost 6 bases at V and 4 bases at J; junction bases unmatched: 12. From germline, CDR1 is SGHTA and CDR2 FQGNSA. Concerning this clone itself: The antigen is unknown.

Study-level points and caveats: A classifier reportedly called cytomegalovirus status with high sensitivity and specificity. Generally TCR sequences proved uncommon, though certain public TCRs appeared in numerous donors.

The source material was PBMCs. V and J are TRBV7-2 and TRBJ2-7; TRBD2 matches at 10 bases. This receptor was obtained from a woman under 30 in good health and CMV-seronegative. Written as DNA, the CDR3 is TGTGCCAGCAGATTTCGAGCGGGAGGGACCCTTTACGAGCAGTACTTC. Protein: CASRFRAGGTLYEQYF.